This T cell receptor (beta chain) came from a study of tumor and adjacent non-tumor tissue in lung cancer. The library came from three nested PCR rounds adapted from ARM-PCR protocols. A single record per CDR3 protein comes from TCRdb applying MiXCR to the multiplex PCR reads. The sample comprises approximately 110,000 distinct CDR3 sequences, over 55% of which are singletons, and around 17% rests with the top ten. No cell sorting was done before RNA was extracted from the tissue. This non-tumor lung sample came from over 3 cm beyond the tumor edge. Chemotherapy-naive patients with new lung cancer underwent thoracic surgery in China, August–late 2014. Study conclusions and caveats: Normal lung showed higher cumulative top 100 clone frequency than tumor.

Note on this clonotype: The antigen remains unidentified.

This CDR3 spans 18 amino acids. The germline gives CDR1 SGHAT, CDR2 FQNNGV. V gave up 6 bases and J gave up 0 bases, with 23 bases separating them. The chain recombines TRBV11-2 with TRBJ2-5; tentative D call: TRBD2 (6 bases). This clonotype was sampled from a man aged 55 to 70 with non-small cell lung cancer. The sequencing sample was made of distant non-tumor lung tissue. CDR3: CASSHRGGGAGYQETQYF. The CDR3 nucleotides read TGTGCCAGCAGTCATAGGGGAGGAGGCGCGGGGTACCAAGAGACCCAGTACTTC. Based on the CDR3 plus reference TRBV11-2 and TRBJ2-5, the full variable domain is EAGVAQSPRYKIIEKRQSVAFWCNPISGHATLYWYQQILGQGPKLLIQFQNNGVVDDSQLPKDRFSAERLKGVDSTLKIQPAKLEDSAVYLCASSHRGGGAGYQETQYFGPGTRLLVL.